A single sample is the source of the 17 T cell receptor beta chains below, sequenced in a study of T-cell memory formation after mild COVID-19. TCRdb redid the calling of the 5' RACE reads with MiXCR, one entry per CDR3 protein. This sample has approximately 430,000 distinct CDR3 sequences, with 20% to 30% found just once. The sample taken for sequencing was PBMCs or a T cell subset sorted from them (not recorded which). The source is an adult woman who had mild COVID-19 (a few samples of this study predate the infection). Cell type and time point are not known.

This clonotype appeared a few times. CDR3 loop: CASSLVAWQGTHEQYF. The CDR3 DNA reads as TGTGCCAGCAGCTTAGTTGCGTGGCAGGGAACCCACGAGCAGTACTTC. J is TRBJ2-7 and V is TRBV11-2; maybe TRBD1 (5 bases). Germline V gene lookup returns CDR1 SGHAT and CDR2 FQNNGV. The CDR3 length is 16 residues. Trimming removed 1 base at V and 5 bases at J, with 18 bases between. The full variable domain, with the rest looked up from reference TRBV11-2 and TRBJ2-7, is EAGVAQSPRYKIIEKRQSVAFWCNPISGHATLYWYQQILGQGPKLLIQFQNNGVVDDSQLPKDRFSAERLKGVDSTLKIQPAKLEDSAVYLCASSLVAWQGTHEQYFGPGTRLTVT.

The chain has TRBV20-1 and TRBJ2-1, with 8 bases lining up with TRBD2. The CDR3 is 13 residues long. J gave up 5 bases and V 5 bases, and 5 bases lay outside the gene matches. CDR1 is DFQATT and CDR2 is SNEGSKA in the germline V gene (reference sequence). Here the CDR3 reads CSAPGLAHNEQFF. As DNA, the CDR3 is TGCAGTGCTCCTGGACTAGCCCACAATGAGCAGTTCTTC.

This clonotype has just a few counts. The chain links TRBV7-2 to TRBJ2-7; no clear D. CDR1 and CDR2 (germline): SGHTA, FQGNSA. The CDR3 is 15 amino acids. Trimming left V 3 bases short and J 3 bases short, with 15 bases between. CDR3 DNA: TGTGCCAGCAGCTTGCGCGTGACGGGTTACTACGAGCAGTACTTC. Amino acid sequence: CASSLRVTGYYEQYF.

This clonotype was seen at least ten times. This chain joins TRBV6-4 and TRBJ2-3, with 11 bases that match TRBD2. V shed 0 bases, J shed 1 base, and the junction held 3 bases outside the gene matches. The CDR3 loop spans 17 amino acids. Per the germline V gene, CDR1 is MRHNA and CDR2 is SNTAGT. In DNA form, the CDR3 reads TGTGCCAGCAGTGACTCCGCGACTAGCGGGGGCACAGATACGCAGTATTTT. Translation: CASSDSATSGGTDTQYF.

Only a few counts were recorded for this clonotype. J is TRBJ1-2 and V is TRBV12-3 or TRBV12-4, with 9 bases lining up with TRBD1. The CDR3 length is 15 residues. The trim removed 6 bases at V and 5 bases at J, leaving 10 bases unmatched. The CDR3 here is CASRSGTGIRYGYTF. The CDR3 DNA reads TGTGCCAGCAGATCCGGGACAGGGATCAGATATGGCTACACCTTC.

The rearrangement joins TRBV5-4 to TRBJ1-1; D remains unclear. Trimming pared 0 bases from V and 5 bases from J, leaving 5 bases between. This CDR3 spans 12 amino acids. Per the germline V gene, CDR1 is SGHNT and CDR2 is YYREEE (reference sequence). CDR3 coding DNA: TGTGCCAGCAGCTTGGACTGGACTGAAGCTTTCTTT. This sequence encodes CASSLDWTEAFF.

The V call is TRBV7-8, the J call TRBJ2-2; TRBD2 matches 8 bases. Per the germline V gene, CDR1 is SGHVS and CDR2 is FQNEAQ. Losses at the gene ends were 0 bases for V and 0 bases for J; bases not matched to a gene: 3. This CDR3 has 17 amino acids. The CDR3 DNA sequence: TGTGCCAGCAGCTTAGCGATAGCGGGGACGAACACCGGGGAGCTGTTTTTT. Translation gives CASSLAIAGTNTGELFF.

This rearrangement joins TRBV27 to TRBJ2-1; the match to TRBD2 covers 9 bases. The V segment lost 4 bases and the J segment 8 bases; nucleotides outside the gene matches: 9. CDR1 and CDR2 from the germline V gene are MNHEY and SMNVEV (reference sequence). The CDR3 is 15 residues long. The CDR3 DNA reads TGTGCCAGCAGTTCCCGCGGGAGGGCCTGGGATGAGCAGTTCTTC. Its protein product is CASSSRGRAWDEQFF.

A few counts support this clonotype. CDR3 residues: CASSVPRDSLHNEQFF. DNA for the CDR3: TGTGCCAGCAGTGTCCCCCGGGACTCACTTCACAATGAGCAGTTCTTC. V usage is TRBV2 and J usage is TRBJ2-1, with D possibly being TRBD2 (6 bases). V dropped 4 bases and J dropped 5 bases, with 18 bases sitting between them. Germline V gene data show CDR1 as SNHLY and CDR2 as FYNNEI. This CDR3 comprises 16 residues.

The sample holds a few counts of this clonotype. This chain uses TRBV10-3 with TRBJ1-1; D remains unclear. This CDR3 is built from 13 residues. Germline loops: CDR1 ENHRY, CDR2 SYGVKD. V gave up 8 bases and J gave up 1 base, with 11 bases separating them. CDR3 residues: CAISGGPNTEAFF. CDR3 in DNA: TGTGCCATCTCGGGAGGACCGAACACTGAAGCTTTCTTT.

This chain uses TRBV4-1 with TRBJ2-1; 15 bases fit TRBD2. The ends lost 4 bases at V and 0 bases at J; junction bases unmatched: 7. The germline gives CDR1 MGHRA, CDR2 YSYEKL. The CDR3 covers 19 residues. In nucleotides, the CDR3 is TGCGCCAGCAGCCCGGGACTAGCGGGGGGTCCACTCTCCTACAATGAGCAGTTCTTC. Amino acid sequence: CASSPGLAGGPLSYNEQFF.

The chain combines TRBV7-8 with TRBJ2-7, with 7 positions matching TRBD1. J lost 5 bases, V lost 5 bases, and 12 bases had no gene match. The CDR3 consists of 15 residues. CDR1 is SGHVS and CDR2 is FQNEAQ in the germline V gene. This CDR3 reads CASSPRQGRVNEQYF. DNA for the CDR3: TGTGCCAGCAGCCCTCGACAGGGTAGGGTGAACGAGCAGTACTTC. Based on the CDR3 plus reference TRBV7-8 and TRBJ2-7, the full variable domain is GAGVSQSPRYKVAKRGQDVALRCDPISGHVSLFWYQQALGQGPEFLTYFQNEAQLDKSGLPSDRFFAERPEGSVSTLKIQRTQQEDSAVYLCASSPRQGRVNEQYFGPGTRLTVT.

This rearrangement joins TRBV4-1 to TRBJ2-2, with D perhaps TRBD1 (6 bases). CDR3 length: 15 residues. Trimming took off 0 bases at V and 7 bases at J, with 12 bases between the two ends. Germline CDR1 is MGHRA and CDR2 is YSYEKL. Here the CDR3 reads CASSQEHARGGELFF. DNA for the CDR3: TGCGCCAGCAGCCAAGAACACGCCAGGGGCGGGGAGCTGTTTTTT.

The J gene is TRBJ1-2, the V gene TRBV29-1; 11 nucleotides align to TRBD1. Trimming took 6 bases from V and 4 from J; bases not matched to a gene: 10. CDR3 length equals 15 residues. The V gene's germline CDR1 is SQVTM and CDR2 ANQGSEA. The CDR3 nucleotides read TGCAGCGTGACCGGGACAGGGGGTTTTTCCTATGGCTACACCTTC. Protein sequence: CSVTGTGGFSYGYTF.

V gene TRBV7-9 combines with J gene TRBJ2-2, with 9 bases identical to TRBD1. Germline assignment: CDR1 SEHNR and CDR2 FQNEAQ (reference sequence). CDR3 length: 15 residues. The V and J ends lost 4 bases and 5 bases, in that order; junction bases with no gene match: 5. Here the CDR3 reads CASSSTGGRTGELFF. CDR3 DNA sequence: TGTGCCAGCAGCTCGACAGGGGGACGGACCGGGGAGCTGTTTTTT.

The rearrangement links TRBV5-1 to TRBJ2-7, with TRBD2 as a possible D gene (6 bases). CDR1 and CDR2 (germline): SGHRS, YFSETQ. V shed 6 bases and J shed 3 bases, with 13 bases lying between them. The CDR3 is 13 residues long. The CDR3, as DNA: TGCGCCAGCAATCAGGAGGGAAACTACGAGCAGTACTTC. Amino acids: CASNQEGNYEQYF.

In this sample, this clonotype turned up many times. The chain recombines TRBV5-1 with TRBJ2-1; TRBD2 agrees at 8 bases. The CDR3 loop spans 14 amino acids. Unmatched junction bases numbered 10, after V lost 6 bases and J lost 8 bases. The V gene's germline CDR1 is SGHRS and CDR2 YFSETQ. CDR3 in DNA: TGCGCCAGCAAAGGCGGGGGGACCAACGATGAGCAGTTCTTC. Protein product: CASKGGGTNDEQFF.